This TCR beta chain was found in a study of blood T cell repertoires in COVID-19 (dated by TCRdb to 2018 to 2021). About the investigation overall: Samples from collaborators originated in the United States, Italy and Spain and spanned both the acute and convalescent phases of COVID-19. The samples were drawn from the first 160 participants of the ongoing ImmuneRACE study and from some 1,300 subjects provided by 6 global collaborators. A de-identified subject ID, COVID-19 status, age in years and sex were almost always included in the sample metadata. The material from the prospective study consisted of cDNA or gDNA derived from T cells, B-cell-depleted T cells, or PBMCs. Where HLA class I and class II types were available, the types were taken from metadata supplied by the sample provider, not from assay-based typing. The dataset comprised deeply sampled blood TCRbeta repertoires from subjects exposed to, actively infected with, or recovered from COVID-19. A freely available public database, intended as a resource for researchers studying the immune response to SARS-CoV-2, is where the repertoires were released. Broader findings and caveats from the paper: The amount of clinical and demographic metadata varied by source and participant and was provided uncurated.

As to this clone: Its antigen remains undetermined. Qualities for individual bases were not recorded, and no much larger clone is one base off.

Whole blood was collected in K2EDTA tubes by collaborating institutions according to the institutions' own protocols. Collaborator samples were shipped for TCRbeta analysis as frozen whole blood, isolated PBMCs, or DNA extracted from either sample type. The immunoSEQ Assay, a bias-controlled multiplex PCR, was used to amplify TCRbeta CDR3 regions from genomic DNA. From the authors' description of their analysis: Within the assay, amplification of reference gene primers was used to estimate how many nucleated cells each sample contained. To quantify the absolute abundance of each unique TCRbeta CDR3 rearrangement, sequence reads were collapsed and filtered. For each sample, productive Simpson clonality was calculated as the square root of Simpson's diversity index over productive rearrangements. Here the immuneACCESS table is served through TCRdb, limited to in-frame sequences with V and J called. Missing clones are a known gap in these copies; in checked studies unresolved V genes cover under half, and the rest lacks a known reason. For V, J and clone size, that table is used; D and trimming come from the DNA. The sample has about 120,000 clones on record, over 75% of them singletons. Roughly 1.9% of the sample goes to the ten largest clones.

Trimming removed 1 base from V and 7 bases from J, leaving 7 bases between the germline ends. Inclusive of the bounding cysteine and phenylalanine, the CDR3 is 12 residues long. Only the CDR3 portion is preserved as DNA: 36 bases, with reading frame beginning at the first base. The germline V gene encodes CDR1 SGHVS and CDR2 FQNEAQ. The sequenced sample was peripheral blood. The sequence joins TRBV7-8 to TRBJ1-1, with no confidently assigned D gene. The origin of this receptor is a human donor with active COVID-19. The donor label of this sample is uncertain. The sequenced DNA: TGTGCCAGCAGCTTAGTACCAGATGAAGCTTTCTTT. Its coded protein is CASSLVPDEAFF.